This T cell receptor (beta chain) was profiled in a study of shared clonotypes between healthy human individuals. Overall study findings and caveats: Unshared clonotypes carried lower generation probabilities than those common to all four donors.

On this clone: Its matching antigen is unknown.

This CDR3 is 12 amino acids long. V was trimmed by 1 base and J by 9 bases, leaving 4 bases between them. Per the germline V gene, CDR1 is LNHNV and CDR2 is YYDKDF (reference sequence). This table comes from immunoSEQ multiplex PCR, and its TCRdb copy is limited to in-frame clones, with some not included. The data hold about 600,000 clones, with about 97% observed a single time. The chain combines TRBV15 with TRBJ1-6; no definite D call. The clonotype was recovered from a woman aged 30 to 39 in good health. What was sequenced was naive CD4+ T cells sorted from blood. The subset was: CD45RA+ positively selected. CDR3 sequence reads: CATSRAGSPLHF. The CDR3 DNA sequence: TGTGCCACCAGCAGAGCGGGTTCACCCCTCCACTTT.